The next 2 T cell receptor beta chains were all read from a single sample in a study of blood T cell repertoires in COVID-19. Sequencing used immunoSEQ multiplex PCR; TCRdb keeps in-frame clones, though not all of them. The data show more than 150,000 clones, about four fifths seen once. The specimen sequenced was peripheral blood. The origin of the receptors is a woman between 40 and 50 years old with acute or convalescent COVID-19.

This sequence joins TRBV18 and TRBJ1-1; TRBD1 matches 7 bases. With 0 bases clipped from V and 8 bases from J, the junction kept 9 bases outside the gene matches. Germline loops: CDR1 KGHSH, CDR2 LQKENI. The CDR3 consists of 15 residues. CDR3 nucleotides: TGTGCCAGCTCACCACCCGGGACAGTCTCACTGGAAGCTTTCTTT. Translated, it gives CASSPPGTVSLEAFF.

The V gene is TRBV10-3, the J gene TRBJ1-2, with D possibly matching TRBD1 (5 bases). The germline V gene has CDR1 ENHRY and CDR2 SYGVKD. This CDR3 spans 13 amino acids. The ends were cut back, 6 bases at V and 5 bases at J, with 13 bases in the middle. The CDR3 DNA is TGTGCCATCAGAATCACAGGTCCGTATGGCTACACCTTC. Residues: CAIRITGPYGYTF.